This T cell receptor (beta chain) was found in a study of beta chain features in type 1 diabetes. Study-level information: Summed over all samples, the examined sorted cells came to 85 million to 130 million.

Researchers reported sorting CD4+ naive, central memory, regulatory and stem cell-like memory cells via CD45RO/CCR7/CD25/CD127/CD95/CD27. The junction had 11 bases not matched to a gene; V was cut back by 4 bases and J by 5 bases. The CDR3 consists of 15 residues. Germline V gives CDR1 MNHNY, CDR2 SVGAGI (reference sequence). Every isolated RNA sample was fully reverse transcribed, so sequencing captured expressed TCRB transcripts. Sequenced by immunoSEQ multiplex PCR; TCRdb stores in-frame clones only, minus some. The sample shows 500,000 to 650,000 clones, over 10% of them seen only once. Overall study findings and caveats: Individuals with type 1 diabetes displayed fewer insertions and more deletions at VDJ junctions. Shorter TCRB CDR3s, moderately but significantly so, marked every one of the four CD4+ subsets in Type 1 diabetes patients. Patients' naive, central memory and Treg TCRB repertoires seemed closer to one another than those of healthy donors.

For this clone: Antigen unknown.

The TCR was taken from a man younger than 45 with type 1 diabetes. The chain has TRBV6-6 and TRBJ2-7; 7 positions match TRBD1. Sequencing was carried out using naive CD4+ T cells from blood. The CDR3 DNA reads TGTGCCAGCAGTTCACTCGGGGACAGTATCCACGAGCAGTACTTC. This encodes CASSSLGDSIHEQYF.